This T cell receptor beta chain was identified in a study of PD-1 blockade in classical Hodgkin lymphoma. Study at large: Patients were treated with nivolumab at 3 mg/kg, and this was given intravenously every 2 weeks.

CDR3 size: 15 residues. Germline V lookup: CDR1 WNHNN, CDR2 SYGVQD (reference sequence). Losses at the gene ends were 2 bases for V and 9 bases for J; bases not matched to a gene: 9. The protocol was immunoSEQ multiplex PCR, while the TCRdb copy is restricted to in-frame clones and leaves out a portion. Of about 13,000 clones listed, around nine tenths are singletons. Study-wide findings and caveats: The baseline diversity of complete responders showed similarity to that of newly diagnosed patients. The repertoire differences lack a defined cause, possibly disease activity or prior therapy. Relapsed/refractory patients reportedly had the lowest baseline TCR diversity, below newly diagnosed patients, who were below healthy donors.

As for this clone: Its antigen remains unknown.

There was relapse after autologous stem cell transplantation in every patient, and there was variation in brentuximab vedotin exposure. This chain links TRBV10-1 with TRBJ2-1; 8 nucleotides line up with TRBD2. The source was peripheral blood mononuclear cells (PBMCs), collected at baseline. This TCR was recovered from a human donor with classical Hodgkin lymphoma. CDR3 residues: CASSEISGGYGEQFF. The CDR3 DNA reads as TGCGCCAGCAGTGAGATATCGGGGGGGTATGGTGAGCAGTTCTTC.